Listed below are T cell receptor beta chains from one sample, sequenced in a study of cytomegalovirus exposure and HLA in healthy donors. Measured with immunoSEQ multiplex PCR; TCRdb has only the in-frame clones, and not every one. The sample holds some 150,000 clones, almost 80% seen once. What was sequenced was PBMCs. Source of these receptors: a woman aged 45-60 years in good health and CMV-seronegative. CDR3s include the opening cysteine and the closing phenylalanine or tryptophan. Where a row states a size, it is once, few, many or the class of an expanded clone; other rows omit it.

V	size	CDR3
TRBV5-1	once	CASSLAPPGSRDLETQYF
TRBV2	-	CASRVRLLNTEAFF
TRBV7-6	once	CASSLVGGLVYEQYF
TRBV5-4	-	CASSYQTDTGELFF
TRBV4-1	-	CASSQELGEAGGYSGANVLTF
TRBV7-2	-	CASSLVRGQIQETQYF
TRBV19	-	CASKGGNNSPLHF
TRBV7-9	-	CASSLAGGYEQFF
TRBV6-4	-	CASSPGGTSTDTQYF
TRBV15	-	CATSRDEGAITGELFF
TRBV27	-	CASGDPPTHGGDYEQYF
TRBV4-3	once	CASSPTGGAHGYTF
TRBV14	-	CASSQAPLAWNTEAFF
TRBV19	once	CASSPGQGITDTQYF
TRBV20-1	-	CSAREVETQYF
TRBV10-1	-	CASSVLADNEQFF
TRBV6-4	-	CASSDSMFGSGPGTSALYEQYF
TRBV28	-	CASKPPAGGPKAYEQYF
TRBV4-2	few	CASSQEGGWSGNTIYF
TRBV27	-	CASSLTGLAYEQYF
TRBV6-5	-	CASSYGQGSGQPQHF
TRBV28	-	CASSQGKLFF
TRBV6-1	few	CASRKGQVEKLFF
TRBV11-2	-	CASSTRQGATEAFF
TRBV2	-	CASSEYGGLNTEAFF
TRBV5-4	-	CAIQAGGRSTGELFF
TRBV28	-	CASRTGGTEAFF
TRBV4-3	-	CASSHLGTIGDNEQFF
TRBV5-4	-	CASSWLDRDGTEAFF
TRBV27	-	CASSPRRQGLNQPQHF
TRBV30	-	CAWSVGEGTEAFF
TRBV6-5	-	CASRRLEGYTF
TRBV4-3	-	CASSYPPGGTGEGGTGELFF
TRBV28	-	CASSPPLGGKLFF
TRBV7-9	once	CSSSFAGGILTEAFF
TRBV15	-	CATSSEAASSYEQYF
TRBV28	-	CASSWTDYEQYF
TRBV18	-	CASSPWDTYSGNTIYF
TRBV4-1	-	CASSQEGTTYEQYF
TRBV7-9	-	CASSLEGLRKYTGELFF
TRBV4-3	few	CASSQNLDTGVTDTQYF
TRBV9	-	CASSLDSSTVGNTIYF
TRBV27	few	CASSSRPWSSNSPLHF
TRBV18	few	CASSPQGLLYEQYF
TRBV4-3	-	CASSQGMSGSWGEQYF
TRBV27	once	CASSLLSRDRGRRYEQFF
TRBV5-6	-	CASSLSGVQGAQYF
TRBV18	-	CASSPTGGQETQYF
TRBV4-2	medium-sized	CASSQESTSGSYEQYF
TRBV5-1	-	CASSPGGIQETQYF
TRBV29-1	-	CSVEGGSSSYNEQFF
TRBV27	-	CASSTPRGSGSFVGYETQYF
TRBV7-9	once	CASSPPFRIGNTIYF
TRBV7-9	-	CASSRTPNYGYTF
TRBV28	medium-sized	CASSWDMNTGELFF
TRBV7-6	-	CASSLGTTQETQYF
TRBV28	-	CASSSRQGAYFGNEQFF
TRBV7-7	once	CASSPGTGAYEQYF